The 13 T cell receptor beta chains in this list originate from one sample, sequenced in a study of CD8 T cells in ankylosing spondylitis. Each CDR3 protein gets one entry after TCRdb re-called the 5' RACE reads with MiXCR. The sample lists about 69,000 distinct CDR3 sequences, about 5.7% occurring once. The sequencing sample was made of blood, either unsorted or a sorted T cell fraction (not recorded which). These receptors were taken from a male donor with ankylosing spondylitis or in good health (not recorded which).

The table lists this clonotype with many counts. The rearrangement links TRBV10-3 to TRBJ2-5, with 7 bases lining up with TRBD1. After removal of 5 bases from V and 2 bases from J, the junction contained 5 bases not matched to a gene. Germline CDR1 ENHRY, CDR2 SYGVKD. The CDR3 is made up of 14 amino acids. CDR3 DNA: TGTGCCATCAGTTCTCGGGACAGACAAGAGACCCAGTACTTC. Translating it yields CAISSRDRQETQYF.

In its sample, this clonotype was seen many times. This CDR3 is CASSQPGHSKAYEQYF. The CDR3 coding sequence is TGTGCCAGCAGCCAACCGGGACATTCAAAGGCCTACGAGCAGTACTTC. This rearrangement joins TRBV14 to TRBJ2-7, with D possibly TRBD1 on 6 matching bases. V gave up 2 bases and J gave up 2 bases, with 16 bases separating them. The CDR3 is made up of 16 amino acids. Germline CDR1 is SGHDN and CDR2 is FVKESK. The full variable domain, in which reference TRBV14 and TRBJ2-7 provide the parts outside the CDR3, is EAGVTQFPSHSVIEKGQTVTLRCDPISGHDNLYWYRRVMGKEIKFLLHFVKESKQDESGMPNNRFLAERTGGTYSTLKVQPAELEDSGVYFCASSQPGHSKAYEQYFGPGTRLTVT.

This clonotype has at least ten counts. V and J are TRBV6-2 or TRBV6-3 and TRBJ2-2; D might be TRBD1 or TRBD2, each matching 6 bases. The CDR3 sequence is 15 residues long. The germline V gene has CDR1 MNHEY and CDR2 SVGEGT. The V end was cut by 7 bases, the J end by 0 bases, with 12 bases between. CDR3 sequence reads: CASNKGGANTGELFF. The CDR3 region has the DNA TGTGCCAGCAACAAGGGGGGCGCGAACACCGGGGAGCTGTTTTTT.

This clonotype has at least ten counts. The chain combines TRBV29-1 with TRBJ2-5; D unclear. The CDR3 covers 11 residues. V lost 3 bases to trimming and J lost 4 bases, with 6 bases between them. In germline, CDR1 is SQVTM, CDR2 ANQGSEA. CDR3 nucleotides: TGCAGCGTTGATTGGGTAGAGACCCAGTACTTC. Translation gives CSVDWVETQYF.

This clonotype came up many times. The chain uses TRBV28 and TRBJ1-2, with D unclear. V was clipped by 3 bases and J by 3 bases, with 11 bases between them. Germline CDR1 reads MDHEN; CDR2 reads SYDVKM. This CDR3 is 14 amino acids long. The CDR3 sequence: CASSFASSHYGYTF. For the CDR3, the DNA is TGTGCCAGCAGTTTTGCCTCCAGCCACTATGGCTACACCTTC.

Many counts were recorded for this clonotype. This chain connects TRBV5-1 to TRBJ2-1, with D perhaps assigned TRBD1 or TRBD2 (7 bases each). Trimming shortened V by 2 bases and J by 8 bases, and 17 bases separated the two germline ends. Looked up from germline, CDR1 is SGHRS and CDR2 is YFSETQ. The CDR3 loop spans 15 amino acids. The CDR3 nucleotides read TGCGCCAGCAGCTTACAGGGGACGGGGGGCGATGAGCAGTTCTTC. Residues: CASSLQGTGGDEQFF.

This clonotype came up many times. The chain combines TRBV7-2 with TRBJ2-1; TRBD2 aligns across 7 bases. The CDR3 is 14 residues long. The germline V gene encodes CDR1 SGHTA and CDR2 FQGNSA. Unmatched junction bases numbered 4, after V lost 5 bases and J lost 3 bases. The CDR3 nucleotides read TGTGCCAGCAGCCGAGCGGGACTCTACAATGAGCAGTTCTTC. Protein sequence: CASSRAGLYNEQFF.

This clonotype was observed at least ten times. The rearrangement links TRBV7-9 to TRBJ2-7; TRBD2 matches 10 bases. Trimming took 3 bases from V and 2 from J; bases not matched to a gene: 1. The CDR3 is 14 amino acids. The germline V gene encodes CDR1 SEHNR and CDR2 FQNEAQ (reference sequence). CDR3 amino acids: CASSFSGGAYEQYF. CDR3 nucleotides: TGTGCCAGCAGCTTCAGCGGGGGGGCCTACGAGCAGTACTTC.

The table lists this clonotype with many counts. The rearrangement uses TRBV7-4 and TRBJ1-1; D is ambiguous. CDR1 is SGHVT, CDR2 SQSDAQ, per germline. This CDR3 has 14 amino acids. Trimming removed 4 bases at V and 1 base at J, with 10 bases between. As DNA, the CDR3 is TGTGCCAGCAGCTCACAGAACAGGAACACTGAAGCTTTCTTT. This sequence encodes CASSSQNRNTEAFF.

This clonotype was seen at least ten times. This rearrangement joins TRBV9 to TRBJ1-4; D gene uncertain. V was shortened by 2 bases and J by 0 bases, with 14 bases between the two germline ends. Germline V gene data show CDR1 as SGDLS and CDR2 as YYNGEE. This CDR3 is 17 amino acids long. The CDR3 is CASSVGQTPATNEKLFF. The CDR3 DNA reads as TGTGCCAGCAGCGTTGGGCAAACTCCTGCAACTAATGAAAAACTGTTTTTT.

This clonotype showed up many times. The J gene is TRBJ2-3, the V gene TRBV29-1; a possible D gene is TRBD2 (5 bases). The length of the CDR3 is 16 residues. CDR1 and CDR2 (germline): SQVTM, ANQGSEA. Trimming cost V 8 bases and J 0 bases, with 21 bases left between them. The CDR3 DNA sequence: TGCAGCTCTAACGGAGTGGACTTTTCTAGCACAGATACGCAGTATTTT. It codes for CSSNGVDFSSTDTQYF.

This clonotype was counted many times. The chain joins TRBV11-2 to TRBJ2-7; D may be TRBD2 (5 bases). The V end lost 5 bases, the J end lost 2 bases, and 16 bases lay between the germline ends. This CDR3 has 15 residues. CDR1 is SGHAT, CDR2 FQNNGV, per germline. Here the CDR3 reads CASSPPGAVAYEQYF. CDR3 DNA: TGTGCCAGCAGCCCGCCCGGAGCGGTCGCCTACGAGCAGTACTTC.

This clonotype was detected ten times or more. The chain carries TRBV27 and TRBJ1-6, with 8 bases lining up with TRBD1. The trim removed 1 base at V and 9 bases at J, leaving 8 bases unmatched. Germline CDR1 reads MNHEY; CDR2 reads SMNVEV (reference sequence). The CDR3 loop spans 16 amino acids. The CDR3 DNA sequence: TGTGCCAGCAGTTTATTTGGGAGACAGGGGATTTCACCCCTCCACTTT. Translated, it gives CASSLFGRQGISPLHF.